This T cell receptor beta chain was sequenced in a study of blood T cells in healthy people across ages (dated by TCRdb to about 2015). Broadly, across the study: In model experiments, template switching captured roughly one uniquely barcoded TCR beta cDNA molecule for every two T cells. Donors were grouped into four age groups: young (average roughly 17 years), middle-aged (39), aged (around 66) and long-lived (just over 80). For two donors (one aged 18 to 29 and one aged 80 or older), the study analyzed two additional independent replicas of 1 million unique cDNA reads from the same blood draw. Using deep sequencing normalized with unique cDNA molecular identifiers, the study measured how TCR beta repertoire diversity changes with age. General conclusions and limits of the study: Estimates of total diversity based on one million sequenced T cells were regarded as lower bounds and as underestimates. The CMV infection status of donors was not known, potentially confounding age-related changes in expanded clonotypes. As age increased, observed TCR beta diversity per million T cells dropped in a roughly linear way, and a significant reduction was already evident by age approximately 40. Compared with the aged group, the long-lived group had more naive CD4+ T cells, fewer expanded clones and increased TCR diversity, a pattern suggesting age selection. Observed TCR beta diversity correlated strongly with the percentage of naive T cells measured by flow cytometry. Bulk unsorted PBMC profiling prevented conclusive comparison of naive and antigen-experienced compartments.

Regarding this clonotype: No cognate antigen has been identified for it. No base quality information exists; no much larger clone differs at one position.

The CDR3 holds 12 amino acids from the cysteine to the phenylalanine. CDR3 DNA is the only sequence kept; it has 36 bases, read in frame from the first base. Germline trimming: 7 bases from V, 5 bases from J; junction bases outside gene matches: 2. The germline V gene gives CDR1 as SNHLY and CDR2 as FYNNEI. Library method: 5' RACE. Sequencing used an Illumina HiSeq 2500. A second PCR of roughly 7 to 11 cycles was performed with a sample-barcoded 5' primer and a J-beta primer mix. A unique molecular identifier was introduced onto each TCR beta cDNA molecule by a template-switch 5' adaptor carrying 12 random nucleotides. Each sample yielded at least 3 million CDR3-containing paired-end reads. The Mint cDNA synthesis kit, primed by a TRBC-specific oligonucleotide, was used to synthesize first-strand cDNA from all RNA. All cDNA was treated with uracil-DNA glycosylase and then went through a first 18-cycle PCR with the universal primers M1SS and BC2_uni_R. In the source study's methods: Normalization of each sample was performed by random selection of 1 million high-quality reads, each carrying a distinct molecular identifier. Instead of being binned into consensus sequences, reads that shared molecular identifiers were thrown out. MiTCR, set to a Q25 quality threshold and the strictest error-elimination algorithm, was used for CDR3 identification, clonotype clustering and error correction. A nonparametric unseen species model with Euler transformation was used to estimate a lower bound on total TCR beta diversity. TCRdb's own reprocessing of the public reads used fastp at Q25 and MiXCR and kept productive beta chains. Entries that share a CDR3 protein sequence are merged under the most common genes and DNA. The V and J calls follow TCRdb's processing rather than the paper's. A total of roughly 1 million distinct CDR3 sequences appear in this sample, 20% to 25% of them only once. Of the sample, approximately 0.7% falls within the top ten clones.

Donors were under 40 systemically healthy Caucasian individuals from Russia aged about 6 to 100 years. Approximately 9.3 milliliters of peripheral blood were collected from each donor into EDTA-treated Vacutainer tubes. PBMCs were isolated by Ficoll-Paque density-gradient centrifugation, with at least 7 million obtained per sample. Total RNA was extracted from PBMCs with Trizol reagent, with at least 6 micrograms obtained per sample. Naive CD45RAhigh/CD27high T cell percentages were measured by flow cytometry on a PBMC aliquot from every donor. These data also formed part of another study, on T cells of mothers and their children. Looking at the second paper: Nine systemically healthy Caucasian individuals, comprising three mothers and their six children, were included as donors. cDNA synthesis consumed the entire amount of extracted RNA, loaded at approximately 1.5 ug RNA in each 15 ul reaction. Sample barcodes and 2-4 random nucleotides were added via the M1S primer in the second PCR. Over 9 million TCR beta CDR3 reads came from each mother, compared with a few million reads from each child. Thymic selection similarly shapes TCR recombination output in related and unrelated pairs, with minor effect from inherited differences. Normalized repertoire overlap in related mother-child pairs was always slightly higher than in unrelated mother-child pairs, but the difference was never significant. With a sensitivity of approximately 96 clones per million clonotypes, no persistent microchimeric T cell clones were detected. To look for features that set related mother-child pairs apart from unrelated individuals, the researchers ran deep NGS to compare the TCR beta repertoires of mothers and children. On average, the children were approximately 11 +/- 4 years old, while the mothers were about 40 +/- 4 years old. Libraries were sequenced on Illumina HiSeq 2000 with 100+100 nt paired-end reads after adapter ligation with NEBNext reagents. To avoid cross-contamination, the mother libraries and the child libraries were prepared a month apart and sequenced in separate runs. Each donor had between roughly 500,000 and 2,100,000 distinct TCR beta clonotypes identified. Naive TCR beta clonotypes were estimated from low-frequency clonotypes matched to each donor's FACS-determined naive share, without sorting.

The clonotype comes from a girl aged 2-10 years in good health. Sequenced sample: blood. The V and J segments used are TRBV2 and TRBJ2-4; TRBD2 agrees with 7 junctional bases. The nucleotide sequence reads as follows: TGTGCCAGCATGCTAGCGGAAAACATTCAGTACTTC. Its translation reads: CASMLAENIQYF. Here the CDR3 is joined to the reference TRBV2 and TRBJ2-4 genes, and the full variable domain is: EPEVTQTPSHQVTQMGQEVILRCVPISNHLYFYWYRQILGQKVEFLVSFYNNEISEKSEIFDDQFSVERPDGSNFTLKIRSTKLEDSAMYFCASMLAENIQYFGAGTRLSVL.